This is a list of T cell receptor beta chains from one sample in a study of kidney transplant recipient with SARS-CoV-2 infection. TCRdb re-called the reads through MiXCR, storing one row per CDR3 protein. This table holds about 250,000 distinct CDR3 sequences, 29% found once. The specimen comprised a blood sample, sampled at baseline and on roughly day 110 from a kidney transplant recipient. Receptors were obtained from a male patient aged 25-45 years who had COVID-19 and was a kidney transplant recipient. The graft donor may have contributed some T cells. CDR3s include the opening cysteine and the closing phenylalanine or tryptophan. A D gene is named only where the DNA matches it firmly. The size of a clone is reported for some rows only, either as once, few or many, or as a class for expanded clones.

cdr3_aa cdr3_nt v_call d_call clone_size j_call
CSARDIQGVSGAEAFF TGCAGTGCTAGAGATATTCAGGGAGTGTCTGGCGCTGAAGCTTTCTTT TRBV20-1 NA NA TRBJ1-1
CASSRANTLRKTYGYTF TGTGCCAGCAGCAGAGCCAACACCCTTCGAAAGACCTATGGCTACACCTTC TRBV3-1 NA many TRBJ1-2
CASSGCTRSRKTYGYTF TGCGCCAGCAGTGGGTGTACAAGATCGCGAAAGACCTATGGCTACACCTTC TRBV10-1 NA many TRBJ1-2
CAWRGQGANGKTQYF TGTGCCTGGAGGGGACAGGGGGCGAATGGAAAGACCCAGTACTTC TRBV30 TRBD1 many TRBJ2-5
CASSLGGLQETQYF TGTGCCAGCTCCCTTGGAGGACTACAAGAGACCCAGTACTTC TRBV2 NA many TRBJ2-5
CASSSGDTAGKTYGYTF TGTGCCAGCAGTTCAGGGGACACAGCAGGAAAGACCTATGGCTACACCTTC TRBV12-3/TRBV12-4 NA many TRBJ1-2
CATSEASASYEQYF TGTGCCACCAGTGAGGCTAGCGCCTCCTACGAGCAGTACTTC TRBV24-1 NA many TRBJ2-7
CASRLGSVRKTYGYTF TGCGCCAGCCGGTTGGGATCGGTTCGAAAGACCTATGGCTACACCTTC TRBV5-1 NA many TRBJ1-2
CASSFGFTLRKTYGYTF TGTGCCAGCAGCTTCGGTTTCACCCTTCGAAAGACCTATGGCTACACCTTC TRBV3-1 NA many TRBJ1-2
CASSPSPDGYNEQFF TGTGCCAGCTCACCATCTCCAGATGGGTACAATGAGCAGTTCTTC TRBV18 NA many TRBJ2-1
CASSPYRSGYEQYF TGTGCCAGCAGCCCGTACAGGTCCGGATACGAGCAGTACTTC TRBV11-3 NA many TRBJ2-7
CASSQIGGHNEQFF TGCGCCAGCAGCCAGATTGGGGGCCACAATGAGCAGTTCTTC TRBV4-1 NA many TRBJ2-1
CASSQEGAATEAFF TGTGCCAGCAGCCAAGAAGGGGCGGCGACTGAAGCTTTCTTT TRBV3-1 NA many TRBJ1-1
CSGRQANTEAFF TGCAGCGGACGACAGGCGAACACTGAAGCTTTCTTT TRBV29-1 NA NA TRBJ1-1
CASSGGTGDNQPQHF TGTGCCAGCAGCGGCGGGACAGGGGACAATCAGCCCCAGCATTTT TRBV3-1 TRBD1 many TRBJ1-5
CASSLAGIGTDTQYF TGCGCCAGCAGCCTAGCAGGGATTGGTACAGATACGCAGTATTTT TRBV5-1 NA many TRBJ2-3
CASSKQGIDETQYF TGTGCCAGCAGCAAGCAGGGAATCGATGAGACCCAGTACTTC TRBV7-9 NA many TRBJ2-5
CASGDSRLQGKTYGYTF TGTGCTAGTGGTGACTCGCGTTTGCAGGGAAAGACCTATGGCTACACCTTC TRBV12-5 NA many TRBJ1-2
CASSYASGEETQYF TGTGCCAGCAGTTATGCTAGCGGGGAAGAGACCCAGTACTTC TRBV6-6 TRBD2 few TRBJ2-5
CASSQDPRGEIRTGELFF TGCGCCAGCAGCCAAGATCCCAGGGGAGAGATAAGGACCGGGGAGCTGTTTTTT TRBV4-3 NA many TRBJ2-2
CASLIDNSRKTYGYTF TGTGCCAGCCTGATAGACAATAGTCGAAAGACCTATGGCTACACCTTC TRBV5-6 NA many TRBJ1-2
CASRPSGTPRDDRNTEAFF TGTGCCAGCAGACCCTCCGGGACACCTAGAGATGACAGGAATACTGAAGCTTTCTTT TRBV6-2/TRBV6-3 NA NA TRBJ1-1
CASSYGPGGYNEQFF TGTGCCAGCAGTTACGGTCCAGGGGGGTACAATGAGCAGTTCTTC TRBV6-5 NA many TRBJ2-1
CASSLPPGQGNDEQYF TGTGCCAGTAGTCTCCCCCCGGGACAGGGAAATGACGAGCAGTACTTC TRBV19 TRBD1 many TRBJ2-7
CASSLDIGETQYF TGTGCCAGCAGCTTAGATATAGGAGAGACCCAGTACTTC TRBV11-2 NA few TRBJ2-5
CASSALRDGSTDTQYF TGTGCCAGTAGTGCCCTCCGGGACGGAAGCACAGATACGCAGTATTTT TRBV19 NA NA TRBJ2-3
CASNLGWDRGILLFF TGTGCCAGCAACTTAGGTTGGGACAGGGGGATTTTGCTGTTTTTT TRBV7-9 TRBD1 NA TRBJ2-2
CSARGHQGTSGRQYEQDF TGCAGTGCTAGAGGCCACCAAGGGACGAGCGGCCGTCAGTACGAGCAGGACTTC TRBV20-1 NA NA TRBJ2-7
CASSPGLAPGGETQYF TGTGCCAGCAGCCCCGGACTAGCTCCCGGAGGGGAGACCCAGTACTTC TRBV11-3 TRBD2 many TRBJ2-5
CASSERGQGWRETQYF TGTGCCAGCAGTGAAAGGGGGCAGGGATGGCGAGAGACCCAGTACTTC TRBV2 TRBD1 few TRBJ2-5
CASSGLYLEGEQYF TGTGCCAGCAGTGGGCTCTACTTGGAGGGCGAGCAGTACTTC TRBV2 NA many TRBJ2-7
CATSPCAECIQYF TGTGCCACCAGCCCCTGTGCGGAATGCATTCAGTACTTC TRBV15 NA many TRBJ2-4
CASSPNNPRTSGTNNEQFF TGTGCCAGCAGCCCTAACAACCCCCGGACTAGCGGAACTAACAATGAGCAGTTCTTC TRBV11-1 TRBD2 NA TRBJ2-1
CASSSHDSFRKTYGYTF TGTGCCAGCAGTTCGCATGACAGCTTCCGAAAGACCTATGGCTACACCTTC TRBV12-3/TRBV12-4 NA many TRBJ1-2
CASSQGIQYGYTF TGTGCCAGCAGCCAAGGGATTCAGTATGGCTACACCTTC TRBV7-8 NA many TRBJ1-2
CAISDIGAGGYTF TGTGCCATCTCTGACATCGGGGCAGGCGGCTACACCTTC TRBV10-3 NA many TRBJ1-2
CASSPGSARETQYF TGTGCCAGCTCACCAGGGTCGGCCCGGGAGACCCAGTACTTC TRBV18 NA few TRBJ2-5
CACIQGIDQPQHF TGTGCCTGTATACAGGGAATCGATCAGCCCCAGCATTTT TRBV2 NA few TRBJ1-5
CATGDPPYGYTF TGTGCCACCGGTGACCCCCCCTATGGCTACACCTTC TRBV24-1 NA NA TRBJ1-2
CASSPGLAVETQYF TGTGCCAGCAGCCCGGGACTAGCTGTAGAGACCCAGTACTTC TRBV7-3 TRBD2 few TRBJ2-5
CASSRPTRSRKTYGYTF TGTGCCAGCAGTCGGCCAACACGCTCTAGAAAGACCTATGGCTACACCTTC TRBV6-8 NA many TRBJ1-2
CASSYGRAGAFF TGTGCCAGCAGTTACGGCAGAGCGGGAGCTTTCTTT TRBV6-2/TRBV6-3 NA many TRBJ1-1
CASSFRPSSYNEQFF TGTGCCAGCAGCTTCCGTCCGAGCTCCTACAATGAGCAGTTCTTC TRBV7-6 NA few TRBJ2-1
CASSPGQTPETQYF TGCGCCAGCAGCCCCGGACAGACCCCAGAGACCCAGTACTTC TRBV5-1 NA many TRBJ2-5
CASSKDPPVRAYEQYF TGTGCCAGCAGCAAGGACCCCCCGGTTCGCGCCTACGAGCAGTACTTC TRBV21-1 NA many TRBJ2-7
CASQIWVGNSPLHF TGTGCCAGTCAGATTTGGGTTGGTAATTCACCCCTCCACTTT TRBV19 NA NA TRBJ1-6
CASSDGLGEAGSPLHF TGTGCCAGCAGTGACGGGCTGGGGGAGGCGGGTTCACCCCTCCACTTT TRBV6-4 NA many TRBJ1-6
CASSSDSSYNEQFF TGTGCCAGCAGCAGCGATAGCTCCTACAATGAGCAGTTCTTC TRBV9 NA many TRBJ2-1
CASSLGWGSTDTQYF TGTGCCAGCAGCTTAGGGTGGGGAAGCACAGATACGCAGTATTTT TRBV7-9 NA many TRBJ2-3
CATSRVGFIADTQYF TGTGCCACCAGCAGAGTGGGGTTCATTGCAGATACGCAGTATTTT TRBV15 NA many TRBJ2-3
CASSLGRTNRKTYGYTF TGTGCCAGTAGTCTAGGAAGGACAAATCGAAAGACCTATGGCTACACCTTC TRBV19 NA many TRBJ1-2